Shown below are 24 T cell receptor beta chains from a single sample sequenced in a study of tumor and adjacent non-tumor tissue in lung cancer. The library came from three nested PCR rounds adapted from ARM-PCR protocols. TCRdb independently ran MiXCR on the multiplex PCR reads; one entry per CDR3 protein. The sample lists 80,000 to 130,000 distinct CDR3 sequences, roughly two thirds occurring once. RNA was extracted from bulk tissue without any cell sorting. Distant lung tissue was collected more than 3 cm away from the tumor edge. The specimen sequenced was distant non-tumor lung tissue. The receptors derive from a man aged 25 to 45 with non-small cell lung cancer.

Points on this clonotype: This may stem from a read error, because a much larger clone lies one nucleotide away. This CDR3 is missing its conserved last phenylalanine or tryptophan, likely due to a read error. The gene calls are TRBV20-1 and TRBJ1-6; tentative D call: TRBD1 (6 bases). This CDR3 has 16 residues. V dropped 3 bases and J dropped 0 bases, with 12 bases sitting between them. The germline gives CDR1 DFQATT, CDR2 SNEGSKA (reference sequence). The CDR3 DNA reads TGCAGTGCTAGTTCAGGGGCCCTCTCCTATAATTCACCCCTCCACCTT. It encodes CSASSGALSYNSPLHL.

About this clonotype: The CDR3 end shows no conserved phenylalanine or tryptophan, and so a read error is likely. The chain carries TRBV20-1 and TRBJ2-6, with D unclear. The V end was cut by 0 bases, the J end by 1 base, with 7 bases between. CDR3 length: 15 residues. The germline CDR1 and CDR2 sequences are DFQATT and SNEGSKA (reference sequence). CDR3 DNA: TGCAGTGCTAGAGATAGGCGTTCTGGGGCCAACGTCCTGACTCTT. It yields the protein CSARDRRSGANVLTL.

The chain is built from TRBV11-2 and TRBJ2-2; a weak D match, TRBD2 (6 bases). The CDR3 is made up of 16 amino acids. Germline-derived CDR1 and CDR2 are SGHAT and FQNNGV. The V end lost 0 bases, the J end lost 5 bases, and 13 bases lay between the germline ends. In nucleotides, the CDR3 is TGTGCCAGCAGCTTAGAAGTAGCGGCAGTAACCGGGGAGCTGTTTTTT. It encodes CASSLEVAAVTGELFF. Looking up the rest from reference TRBV11-2 and TRBJ2-2 gives the full variable domain: EAGVAQSPRYKIIEKRQSVAFWCNPISGHATLYWYQQILGQGPKLLIQFQNNGVVDDSQLPKDRFSAERLKGVDSTLKIQPAKLEDSAVYLCASSLEVAAVTGELFFGEGSRLTVL.

Concerning this clonotype itself: At one end, the junction sequence differs from germline, possibly due to a read error. The chain has TRBV10-3 and TRBJ2-7; the D is unclear. CDR3 length: 15 residues. Germline V gene sequence: CDR1 ENHRY, CDR2 SYGVKD. CDR3: CVISEASLVSYEQYF. DNA for the CDR3: TGTGTCATCAGTGAGGCCTCACTGGTTTCCTACGAGCAGTACTTC.

Details on this clonotype: Being one base from a much bigger clone, this may be a read error. CDR3 sequence (DNA): TGCAGTGCTACCAGTAGCGGGGGGAACCCCTACGAGCAGTACTTC. Protein: CSATSSGGNPYEQYF. The chain combines TRBV20-1 with TRBJ2-7; TRBD2 aligns across 10 bases. CDR3 length: 15 residues. The germline gives CDR1 DFQATT, CDR2 SNEGSKA (reference sequence). Germline trimming cut 4 bases from V and 2 bases from J; bases unmatched to any gene: 8.

Only a few counts were recorded for this clonotype. The germline gene is not matched at one end of the junction; a read error may be the cause. J is TRBJ1-2 and V is TRBV4-3; D uncertain. Germline lookup yields CDR1 LGHNA and CDR2 YSLEER. The CDR3 spans 16 residues. In nucleotides, the CDR3 is TGCGCCAGCAGCCAAGATCCATGGTGGGCTAACTGTGGCTACACCTTC. Its translation: CASSQDPWWANCGYTF.

Note on this clonotype: A read error may explain this, as a much larger clone is one base away. The chain has TRBV11-1 and TRBJ1-5; 7 nucleotides align to TRBD1. The CDR3 is 15 amino acids. Germline V lookup: CDR1 SGHAT, CDR2 FQDESV (reference sequence). The CDR3 nucleotides read TGTGCCAGCAGCTTAGACAGGGGACGTAATCAGTCCCAGCATTTT. Translated: CASSLDRGRNQSQHF.

Notes on this clonotype: Germline is not matched at one junction end, which may reflect a read error. The chain recombines TRBV4-1 with TRBJ2-5; a possible D gene is TRBD1 (5 bases). The CDR3 sequence is 15 residues long. Germline CDR1 and CDR2: MGHRA and YSYEKL. CDR3 nucleotide sequence: TGCGCCAGCAGCCGAGATGGACATAACCAAGAGACCAAGTACTTC. Its protein is CASSRDGHNQETKYF.

The genes are TRBV6-5 and TRBJ2-2; tentatively, D is TRBD1 (5 bases). Germline lookup yields CDR1 MNHEY and CDR2 SVGAGI. The CDR3 has 14 amino acids. Trimming took off 10 bases at V and 0 bases at J, with 12 bases between the two ends. CDR3 region: CAIRAKANTGELFF. CDR3 coding DNA: TGTGCCATCAGGGCCAAGGCGAACACCGGGGAGCTGTTTTTT.

On this clonotype itself: A junction end diverges from the germline sequence, so it may reflect a read error. The rearrangement links TRBV29-1 to TRBJ2-2; tentatively, D is TRBD1 (6 bases). CDR1 is SQVTM and CDR2 is ANQGSEA in the germline V gene. The CDR3 has 16 amino acids. The CDR3 sequence is CGVELLRDTNTGELFF. The DNA of the CDR3 is TGCGGCGTTGAGTTACTCCGGGACACTAACACCGGGGAGCTGTTTTTT.

Many counts were recorded for this clonotype. This chain uses TRBV11-3 with TRBJ2-5; tentative D call: TRBD1 (6 bases). CDR1 SGHNT and CDR2 YENEEA come from the germline V gene. The CDR3 runs to 15 residues. V was cut by 4 bases and J by 3 bases, with 15 bases left in between. CDR3 bases: TGTGCCAGCAGCTACCCACGGACAGCAGAAGAGACCCAGTACTTC. It codes for CASSYPRTAEETQYF.

In this sample, this clonotype turned up many times. Given a much more abundant clone one base away, this may be a read error. The chain is built from TRBV11-2 and TRBJ2-1; 8 nucleotides align to TRBD2. The CDR3 totals 15 residues. Per germline, CDR1 SGHAT and CDR2 FQNNGV. Trimming removed 4 bases from V and 9 bases from J; junction bases left unmatched: 11. This chain's CDR3 is CASSYRTGGAGEQFF. The CDR3 DNA reads TGTGCCAGCAGCTATAGGACGGGAGGGGCCGGTGAGCAGTTCTTC.

V and J are TRBV20-1 and TRBJ1-5; 7 positions match TRBD1. J gave up 4 bases and V 7 bases, and 7 bases lay outside the gene matches. Germline assignment: CDR1 DFQATT and CDR2 SNEGSKA (reference sequence). The CDR3 is made up of 13 amino acids. CDR3 sequence: CSDGQDHNQPQHF. The CDR3 nucleotides are TGCAGTGATGGACAGGATCATAATCAGCCCCAGCATTTT.

Comment on this clonotype: At one end the junction does not follow the germline gene, possibly because of a read error. This chain uses TRBV20-1 with TRBJ1-1; TRBD1 agrees at 7 bases. The V gene's germline CDR1 is DFQATT and CDR2 SNEGSKA (reference sequence). The CDR3 runs to 14 residues. CDR3 in amino acids: CSARPTGVNSEAFF. The CDR3 DNA sequence: TGCAGTGCTCGCCCTACAGGGGTGAACTCTGAAGCTTTCTTT.

The rearrangement joins TRBV29-1 to TRBJ1-5; D gene unclear. CDR3 length: 13 amino acids. The germline V gene encodes CDR1 SQVTM and CDR2 ANQGSEA. In DNA, the CDR3 is TGCACCGTAGGCGTGGATAGCAATCAGCCCCAGCATTTT. Encoded protein: CTVGVDSNQPQHF.

The rearrangement uses TRBV29-1 and TRBJ1-3, with D hard to call. The ends were cut back, 0 bases at V and 12 bases at J, with 15 bases in the middle. Germline CDR1 SQVTM, CDR2 ANQGSEA. This CDR3 spans 13 amino acids. Here the CDR3 reads CSVEEYSGSNIYF. CDR3 DNA: TGCAGCGTTGAAGAGTACTCTGGAAGCAACATATATTTT.

About this clonotype: One end of the junction does not line up with germline, which may come from a read error. This chain uses TRBV11-2 with TRBJ2-5; weak D call: TRBD2 (6 bases). CDR1 SGHAT and CDR2 FQNNGV come from the germline V gene. The CDR3 contains 14 residues. For the CDR3, the DNA is TGTGTCAGCAGCCCGGCGGCGGGGCAAGAGACCAAGTACTTC. Translated, it gives CVSSPAAGQETKYF.

This clonotype was seen a single time. A much larger clonotype is one base distant, so this may be a read error. CDR3 sequence (DNA): TGTGCCACCAGTGAGGATTTCCATATGCAGTATTTT. Protein product: CATSEDFHMQYF. This rearrangement joins TRBV24-1 to TRBJ2-3; D is ambiguous. The CDR3 spans 12 residues. Trimming removed 4 bases at V and 11 bases at J, with 12 bases between. From germline, CDR1 is KGHDR and CDR2 SFDVKD.

The table lists this clonotype with many counts. The chain uses TRBV6-6 and TRBJ2-5; D gene uncertain. V was shortened by 7 bases and J by 14 bases, with 23 bases between the two germline ends. CDR1 MNHNY and CDR2 SVGAGI come from the germline V gene (reference sequence). The CDR3 spans 13 residues. CDR3 in DNA: TGTGCCAGCACCCCTACCGCTCCGGGTCGCACCTACTTC. Translation: CASTPTAPGRTYF.

With respect to this clonotype: The junction does not match germline at one end; this may be a read error. The rearrangement joins TRBV6-1 to TRBJ1-6; D remains ambiguous. The CDR3 is 13 residues long. Looked up from germline, CDR1 is MNHNS and CDR2 is SASEGT. CDR3 region: CASSEGHNSPLHF. CDR3 DNA: TGTGCTAGCAGTGAAGGTCATAATTCACCCCTCCACTTT.

The rearrangement links TRBV5-1 to TRBJ1-5; D not certain. Germline assignment: CDR1 SGHRS and CDR2 YFSETQ. V lost 4 bases, J lost 4 bases, and 9 bases lay in between. This CDR3 region has 13 residues. Written as DNA, the CDR3 is TGCGCCAGCAGCATTCAAGGGAATCAGCCCCAGCATTTT. Translation: CASSIQGNQPQHF.

This sequence joins TRBV29-1 and TRBJ1-2, with D perhaps TRBD1 (5 bases). Per germline, CDR1 SQVTM and CDR2 ANQGSEA. CDR3 size: 13 residues. V dropped 2 bases and J dropped 6 bases, with 13 bases sitting between them. CDR3 coding DNA: TGCAGCGTTGAAAAAGGGGATTTGGATGGCTACACCTTC. Amino acid sequence: CSVEKGDLDGYTF.

For this clonotype: Compared with germline, one end of the junction differs, possibly owing to a read error. The chain links TRBV6-5 to TRBJ2-7, with D possibly being TRBD2 (6 bases). The CDR3 length is 14 residues. Germline CDR1 reads MNHEY; CDR2 reads SVGAGI. The DNA of the CDR3 is TGTGCCAGCAGTTGGGAGGCGAGCTCCTACAAGCAGTACTTC. Its translation is CASSWEASSYKQYF.

About this clonotype itself: One junction end disagrees with the germline gene, perhaps due to a read error. The gene calls are TRBV29-1 and TRBJ1-2; D remains unclear. CDR1 SQVTM and CDR2 ANQGSEA come from the germline V gene. The CDR3 is made up of 13 amino acids. The CDR3 sequence is CSIEGSTRDGYTF. The CDR3 coding sequence is TGCAGCATTGAAGGGTCCACGAGGGATGGCTACACCTTC.